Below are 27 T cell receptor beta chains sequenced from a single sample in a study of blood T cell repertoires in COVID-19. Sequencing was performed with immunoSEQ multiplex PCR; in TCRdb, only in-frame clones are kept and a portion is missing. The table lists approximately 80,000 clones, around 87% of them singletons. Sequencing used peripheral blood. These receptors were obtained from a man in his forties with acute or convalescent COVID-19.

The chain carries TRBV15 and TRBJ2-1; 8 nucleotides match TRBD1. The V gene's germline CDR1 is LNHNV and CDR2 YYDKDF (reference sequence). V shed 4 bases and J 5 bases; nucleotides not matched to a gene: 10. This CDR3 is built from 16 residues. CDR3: CATSNWDRTVHNEQFF. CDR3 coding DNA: TGTGCCACCAGCAACTGGGACAGGACCGTCCACAATGAGCAGTTCTTC.

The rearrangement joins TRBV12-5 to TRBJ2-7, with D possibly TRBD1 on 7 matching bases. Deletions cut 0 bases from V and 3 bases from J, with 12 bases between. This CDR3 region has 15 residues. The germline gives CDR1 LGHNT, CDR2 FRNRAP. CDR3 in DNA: TGTGCTAGTGGTTTGGTTCGACAGGGAGGCTACGAGCAGTACTTC. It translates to CASGLVRQGGYEQYF.

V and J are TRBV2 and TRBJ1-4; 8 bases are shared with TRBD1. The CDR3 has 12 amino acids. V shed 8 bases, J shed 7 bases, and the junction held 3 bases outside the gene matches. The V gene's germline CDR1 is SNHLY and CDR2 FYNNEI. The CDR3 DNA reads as TGTGCCAGCTCCAGGGGGCGTGAAAAACTGTTTTTT. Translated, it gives CASSRGREKLFF.

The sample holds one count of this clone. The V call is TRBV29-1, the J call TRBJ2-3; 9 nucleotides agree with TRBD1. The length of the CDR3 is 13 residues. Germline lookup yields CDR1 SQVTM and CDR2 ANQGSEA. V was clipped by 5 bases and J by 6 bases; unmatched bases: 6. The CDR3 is CSVNTGGFDTQYF. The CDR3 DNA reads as TGCAGCGTTAATACAGGGGGCTTTGATACGCAGTATTTT.

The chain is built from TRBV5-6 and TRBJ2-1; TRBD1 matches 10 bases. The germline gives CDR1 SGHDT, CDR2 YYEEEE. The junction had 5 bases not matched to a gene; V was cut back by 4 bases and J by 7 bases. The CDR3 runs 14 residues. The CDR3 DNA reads TGTGCCAGCAGCAACGGACAGGGGGGAAATGAGCAGTTCTTC. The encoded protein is CASSNGQGGNEQFF.

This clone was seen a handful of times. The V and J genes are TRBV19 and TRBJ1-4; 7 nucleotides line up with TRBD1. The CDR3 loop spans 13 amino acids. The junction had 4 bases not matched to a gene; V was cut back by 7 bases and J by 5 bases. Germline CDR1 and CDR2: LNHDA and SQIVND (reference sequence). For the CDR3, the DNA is TGTGCCAGTATGAGGGGGCTGAATGAAAAACTGTTTTTT. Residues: CASMRGLNEKLFF.

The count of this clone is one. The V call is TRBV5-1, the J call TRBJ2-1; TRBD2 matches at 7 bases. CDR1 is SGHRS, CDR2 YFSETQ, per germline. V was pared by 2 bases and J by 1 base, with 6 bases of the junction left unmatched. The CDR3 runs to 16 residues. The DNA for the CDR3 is TGCGCCAGCAGCTTTGAACTAGCGCCTTCCTACAATGAGCAGTTCTTC. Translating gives CASSFELAPSYNEQFF.

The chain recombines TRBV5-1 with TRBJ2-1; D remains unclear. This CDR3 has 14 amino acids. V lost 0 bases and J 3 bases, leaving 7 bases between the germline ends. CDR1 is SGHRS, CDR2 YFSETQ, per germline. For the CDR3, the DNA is TGCGCCAGCAGCTTGGCCGAGATCTACAATGAGCAGTTCTTC. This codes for CASSLAEIYNEQFF.

CDR3 bases: TGTGCCAGCAGCATCGGGACAGGGGCTCTTGGCGAGCAGTACTTC. It encodes CASSIGTGALGEQYF. The chain couples TRBV3-1 (or the pseudogene TRBV3-2) to TRBJ2-7; 10 bases line up with TRBD1. The length of the CDR3 is 15 residues. Germline CDR1 LGHDT, CDR2 YNNKEL (reference sequence). The trim removed 5 bases at V and 6 bases at J, leaving 10 bases unmatched.

The CDR3 reads CASSIWGPGDTEAFF. CDR3 bases: TGTGCCAGTAGTATCTGGGGTCCCGGGGACACTGAAGCTTTCTTT. The chain combines TRBV19 with TRBJ1-1; no clear D gene. With 3 bases removed from V and 3 bases from J, the gap between germline ends came to 14 bases. The CDR3 covers 15 residues. Germline CDR1 LNHDA, CDR2 SQIVND (reference sequence). Full variable domain (remainder filled in from reference TRBV19 and TRBJ1-1): DGGITQSPKYLFRKEGQNVTLSCEQNLNHDAMYWYRQDPGQGLRLIYYSQIVNDFQKGDIAEGYSVSREKKESFPLTVTSAQKNPTAFYLCASSIWGPGDTEAFFGQGTRLTVV.

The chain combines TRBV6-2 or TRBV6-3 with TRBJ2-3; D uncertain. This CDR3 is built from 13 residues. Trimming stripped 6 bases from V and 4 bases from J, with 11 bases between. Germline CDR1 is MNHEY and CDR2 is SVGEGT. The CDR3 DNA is TGTGCCAGCAGCTTTTTCTCGTCAGATACGCAGTATTTT. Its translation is CASSFFSSDTQYF.

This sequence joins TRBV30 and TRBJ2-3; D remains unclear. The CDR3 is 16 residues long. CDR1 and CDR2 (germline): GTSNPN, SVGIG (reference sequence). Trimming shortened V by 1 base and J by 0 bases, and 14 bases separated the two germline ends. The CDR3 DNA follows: TGTGCCTGGAGTGGAACAGCTGGCTCTAGCACAGATACGCAGTATTTT. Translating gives CAWSGTAGSSTDTQYF.

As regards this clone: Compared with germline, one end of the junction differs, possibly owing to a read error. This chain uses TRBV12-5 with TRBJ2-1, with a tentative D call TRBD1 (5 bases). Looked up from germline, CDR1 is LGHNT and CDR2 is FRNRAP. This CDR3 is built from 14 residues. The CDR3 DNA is TGTGCTAATGGTCTAGACAGCTCCTACAATGAGCAGTTCTTC. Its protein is CANGLDSSYNEQFF.

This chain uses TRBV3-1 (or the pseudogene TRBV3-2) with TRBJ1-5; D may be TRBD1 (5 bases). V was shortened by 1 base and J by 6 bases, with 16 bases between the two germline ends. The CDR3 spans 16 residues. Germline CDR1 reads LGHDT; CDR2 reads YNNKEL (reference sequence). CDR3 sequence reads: CASSQGYLAGIQPQHF. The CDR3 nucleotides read TGTGCCAGCAGCCAAGGGTATTTGGCAGGGATTCAGCCCCAGCATTTT.

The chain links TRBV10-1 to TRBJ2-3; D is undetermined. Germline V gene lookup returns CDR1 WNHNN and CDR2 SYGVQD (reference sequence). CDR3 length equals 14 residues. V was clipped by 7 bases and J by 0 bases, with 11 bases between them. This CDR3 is CASIKAGSTDTQYF. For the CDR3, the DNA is TGCGCCAGCATAAAAGCCGGGAGCACAGATACGCAGTATTTT.

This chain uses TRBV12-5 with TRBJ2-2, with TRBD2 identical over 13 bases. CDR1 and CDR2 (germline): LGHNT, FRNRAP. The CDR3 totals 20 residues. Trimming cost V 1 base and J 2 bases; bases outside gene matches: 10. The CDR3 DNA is TGTGCTAGTGGTTTGGACCCTGGGACTAGCGGGATTTTTAACACCGGGGAGCTGTTTTTT. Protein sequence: CASGLDPGTSGIFNTGELFF.

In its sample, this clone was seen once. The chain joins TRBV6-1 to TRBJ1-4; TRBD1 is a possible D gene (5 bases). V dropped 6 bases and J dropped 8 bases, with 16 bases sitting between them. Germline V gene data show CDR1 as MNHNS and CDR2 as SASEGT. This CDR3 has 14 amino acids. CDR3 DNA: TGTGCCAGCAGCCTAGTGGGGGGTGGGGAAAAACTGTTTTTT. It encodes CASSLVGGGEKLFF.

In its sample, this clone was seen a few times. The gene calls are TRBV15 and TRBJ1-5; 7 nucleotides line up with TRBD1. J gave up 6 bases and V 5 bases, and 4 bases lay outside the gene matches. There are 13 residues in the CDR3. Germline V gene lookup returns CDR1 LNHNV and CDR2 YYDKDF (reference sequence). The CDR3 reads CATSDRVSQPQHF. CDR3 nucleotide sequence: TGTGCCACCAGCGACAGGGTTAGTCAGCCCCAGCATTTT. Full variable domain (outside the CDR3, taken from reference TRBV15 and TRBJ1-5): DAMVIQNPRYQVTQFGKPVTLSCSQTLNHNVMYWYQQKSSQAPKLLFHYYDKDFNNEADTPDNFQSRRPNTSFCFLDIRSPGLGDTAMYLCATSDRVSQPQHFGDGTRLSIL.

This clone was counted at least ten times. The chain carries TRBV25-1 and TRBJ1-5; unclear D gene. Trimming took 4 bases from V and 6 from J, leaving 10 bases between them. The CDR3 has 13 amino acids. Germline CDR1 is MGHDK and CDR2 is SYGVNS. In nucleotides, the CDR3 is TGTGCCAGCAGTGCCGGGTCAAGTCAGCCCCAGCATTTT. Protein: CASSAGSSQPQHF. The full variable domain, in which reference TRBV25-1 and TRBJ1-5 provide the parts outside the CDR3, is EADIYQTPRYLVIGTGKKITLECSQTMGHDKMYWYQQDPGMELHLIHYSYGVNSTEKGDLSSESTVSRIRTEHFPLTLESARPSHTSQYLCASSAGSSQPQHFGDGTRLSIL.

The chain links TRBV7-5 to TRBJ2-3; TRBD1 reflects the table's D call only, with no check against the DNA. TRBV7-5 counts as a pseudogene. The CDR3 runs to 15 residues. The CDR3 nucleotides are TGTGCCAGAACCTCAGAGACAGGCGGCACAGATACGCAGTATTTT. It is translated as CARTSETGGTDTQYF.

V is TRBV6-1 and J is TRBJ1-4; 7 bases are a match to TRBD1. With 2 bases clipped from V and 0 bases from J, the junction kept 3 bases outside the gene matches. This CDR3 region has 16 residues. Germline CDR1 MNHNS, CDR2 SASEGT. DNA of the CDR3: TGTGCCAGCAGTGAACTCGGGACAGCAACTAATGAAAAACTGTTTTTT. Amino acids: CASSELGTATNEKLFF.

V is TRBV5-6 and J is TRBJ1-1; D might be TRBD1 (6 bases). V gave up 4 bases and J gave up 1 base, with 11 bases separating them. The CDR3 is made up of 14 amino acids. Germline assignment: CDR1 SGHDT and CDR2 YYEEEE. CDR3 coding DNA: TGTGCCAGCAGCCCGACAGGTCGGAACACTGAAGCTTTCTTT. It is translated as CASSPTGRNTEAFF.

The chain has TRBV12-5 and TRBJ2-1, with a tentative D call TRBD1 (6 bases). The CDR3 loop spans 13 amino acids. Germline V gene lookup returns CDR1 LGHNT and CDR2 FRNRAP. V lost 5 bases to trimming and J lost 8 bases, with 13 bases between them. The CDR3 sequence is CASGPSAGDEQFF. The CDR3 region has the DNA TGTGCTAGTGGTCCATCCGCAGGGGATGAGCAGTTCTTC. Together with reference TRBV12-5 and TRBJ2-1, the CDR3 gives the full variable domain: DARVTQTPRHKVTEMGQEVTMRCQPILGHNTVFWYRQTMMQGLELLAYFRNRAPLDDSGMPKDRFSAEMPDATLATLKIQPSEPRDSAVYFCASGPSAGDEQFFGPGTRLTVL.

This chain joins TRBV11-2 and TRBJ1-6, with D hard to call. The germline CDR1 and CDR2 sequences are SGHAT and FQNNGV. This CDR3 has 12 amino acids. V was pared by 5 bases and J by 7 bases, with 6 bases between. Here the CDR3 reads CASSLLNSPLHF. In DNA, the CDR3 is TGTGCCAGCAGCCTATTAAATTCACCCCTCCACTTT.

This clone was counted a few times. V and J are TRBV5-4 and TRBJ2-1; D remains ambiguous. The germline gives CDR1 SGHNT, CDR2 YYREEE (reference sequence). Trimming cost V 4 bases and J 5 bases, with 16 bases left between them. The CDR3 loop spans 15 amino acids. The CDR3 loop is CASSPRTSADNEQFF. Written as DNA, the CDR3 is TGTGCCAGCAGCCCACGTACCAGCGCCGACAATGAGCAGTTCTTC.

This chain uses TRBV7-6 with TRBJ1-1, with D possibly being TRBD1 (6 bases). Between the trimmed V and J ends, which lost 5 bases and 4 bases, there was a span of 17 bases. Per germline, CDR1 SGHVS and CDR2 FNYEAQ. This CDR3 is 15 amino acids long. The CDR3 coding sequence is TGTGCCAGCAGCCCTAATGGGGGCTGGGGCACTGAAGCTTTCTTT. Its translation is CASSPNGGWGTEAFF.

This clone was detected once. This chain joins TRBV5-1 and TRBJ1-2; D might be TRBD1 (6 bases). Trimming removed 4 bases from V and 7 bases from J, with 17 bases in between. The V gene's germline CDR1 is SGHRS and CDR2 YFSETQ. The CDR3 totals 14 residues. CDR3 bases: TGCGCCAGCAGCCCCGGACAGTCCGGCTCTGGCTACACCTTC. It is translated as CASSPGQSGSGYTF.